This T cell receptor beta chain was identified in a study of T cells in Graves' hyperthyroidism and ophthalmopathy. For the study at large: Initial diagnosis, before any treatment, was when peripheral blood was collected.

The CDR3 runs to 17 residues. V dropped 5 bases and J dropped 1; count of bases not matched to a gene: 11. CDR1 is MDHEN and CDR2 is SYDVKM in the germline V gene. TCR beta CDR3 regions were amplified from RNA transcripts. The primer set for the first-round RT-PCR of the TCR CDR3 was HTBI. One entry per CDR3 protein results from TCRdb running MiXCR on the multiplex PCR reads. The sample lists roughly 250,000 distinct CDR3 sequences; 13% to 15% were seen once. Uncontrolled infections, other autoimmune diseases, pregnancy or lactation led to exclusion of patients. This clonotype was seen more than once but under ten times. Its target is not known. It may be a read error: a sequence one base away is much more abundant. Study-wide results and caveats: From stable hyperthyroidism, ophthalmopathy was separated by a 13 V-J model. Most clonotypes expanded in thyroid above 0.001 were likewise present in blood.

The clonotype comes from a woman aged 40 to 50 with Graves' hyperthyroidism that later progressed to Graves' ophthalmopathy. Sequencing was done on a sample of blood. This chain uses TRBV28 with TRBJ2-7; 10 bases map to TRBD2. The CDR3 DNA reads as TGTGCCAGCAGTGGAAGGTTTTGGACTAGCGGTTCCTACGAGCAGTACTTC. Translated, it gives CASSGRFWTSGSYEQYF. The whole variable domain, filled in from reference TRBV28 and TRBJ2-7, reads DVKVTQSSRYLVKRTGEKVFLECVQDMDHENMFWYRQDPGLGLRLIYFSYDVKMKEKGDIPEGYSVSREKKERFSLILESASTNQTSMYLCASSGRFWTSGSYEQYFGPGTRLTVT.